These T cell receptor beta chains were read from a single sample in a study of T cell responses to AZD1222 COVID-19 vaccine. Profiling relied on immunoSEQ multiplex PCR, and the TCRdb table lists in-frame clones only, not all of them. The table includes about 100,000 clones, approximately 87% detected once. Sequenced here: peripheral blood, sampled on day 0 of AZD1222 vaccination. Every receptor here comes from an adult in good health. Each CDR3 is given with its conserved first and last residue. The D gene is left open where the match is weak. Clone size is shown for a subset of rows, as once, few, many or a class of expanded clone.

NA,once,TRBV5-4,12,TRBJ2-7,CASRPSSYEQYF,TGTGCCAGCCGCCCGAGCTCCTACGAGCAGTACTTC
TRBD2,NA,TRBV6-5,14,TRBJ2-5,CASSPGTSGETQYF,TGTGCCAGCAGTCCTGGGACTAGCGGGGAGACCCAGTACTTC
TRBD1,NA,TRBV9,15,TRBJ2-3,CASSVSGQGTDTQYF,TGTGCCAGCAGTGTTTCCGGACAGGGCACAGATACGCAGTATTTT
NA,NA,TRBV20-1,11,TRBJ2-7,CSARFRREQYF,TGCAGTGCTAGGTTTCGCCGCGAGCAGTACTTC
NA,NA,TRBV4-1,15,TRBJ1-1,CASSQSGGGSTEAFF,TGCGCCAGCAGCCAATCCGGGGGTGGTAGCACTGAAGCTTTCTTT
NA,NA,TRBV27,20,TRBJ1-6,CASSPTYRSTYSSYNSPLHF,TGTGCCAGCAGTCCAACCTACAGGTCCACCTATAGCTCCTATAATTCACCCCTCCACTTT
NA,NA,TRBV7-9,13,TRBJ1-1,CASEIVGGAEAFF,TGTGCCAGCGAAATCGTCGGCGGGGCTGAAGCTTTCTTT
NA,NA,TRBV24-1,14,TRBJ1-2,CATSDWGGGNGYTF,TGTGCCACCAGTGATTGGGGAGGAGGAAACGGCTACACCTTC
NA,NA,TRBV19,15,TRBJ2-5,CASSPFTVNQETQYF,TGTGCCAGTAGTCCCTTCACGGTTAACCAAGAGACCCAGTACTTC
NA,NA,TRBV16,12,TRBJ2-7,CASSQSRNEQYF,TGTGCCAGCAGCCAATCTAGGAACGAGCAGTACTTC
TRBD1,NA,TRBV27,16,TRBJ2-5,CASSLSPGGFQETQYF,TGTGCCAGCAGTTTATCTCCAGGGGGCTTCCAAGAGACCCAGTACTTC
NA,NA,TRBV5-8,15,TRBJ1-1,CASSQNYFMNTEAFF,TGTGCCAGCAGCCAGAACTACTTTATGAACACTGAAGCTTTCTTT
NA,NA,TRBV5-1,15,TRBJ2-5,CASSPTGNFQETQYF,TGCGCCAGCAGTCCTACAGGGAATTTCCAAGAGACCCAGTACTTC
TRBD1,few,TRBV6-4,14,TRBJ2-1,CASSDSGTGNEQFF,TGTGCCAGCAGTGACTCCGGGACAGGGAATGAGCAGTTCTTC
TRBD1,NA,TRBV4-2,15,TRBJ1-2,CASSQDFTGEYGYTF,TGTGCCAGCAGCCAAGATTTCACAGGGGAATATGGCTACACCTTC
TRBD2,NA,TRBV9,18,TRBJ2-2,CASSVAGGGALNTGELFF,TGTGCCAGCAGCGTAGCGGGCGGGGGGGCCCTGAACACCGGGGAGCTGTTTTTT
NA,once,TRBV27,14,TRBJ1-3,CASSTDRTGNTIYF,TGTGCCAGCAGTACAGACAGGACTGGAAACACCATATATTTT
NA,NA,TRBV19,14,TRBJ1-5,CASSMQGSNQPQHF,TGTGCCAGTAGTATGCAGGGAAGCAATCAGCCCCAGCATTTT
NA,NA,TRBV18,15,TRBJ1-2,CASSPPAGAGYGYTF,TGTGCCAGCTCACCACCGGCAGGGGCTGGGTATGGCTACACCTTC
NA,NA,TRBV6-5,13,TRBJ1-1,CASSIRRDTEAFF,TGTGCCAGCAGTATCCGGCGGGACACTGAAGCTTTCTTT
NA,NA,TRBV5-8,14,TRBJ1-5,CASSFYSSNQPQHF,TGTGCCAGCAGCTTCTATAGTAGCAATCAGCCCCAGCATTTT
NA,NA,TRBV20-1,11,TRBJ2-7,CSARWGYEQYF,TGCAGTGCTAGGTGGGGCTACGAGCAGTACTTC
TRBD1,NA,TRBV6-2/TRBV6-3,14,TRBJ2-7,CASSYEQGAYEQYF,TGTGCCAGCAGTTACGAACAGGGGGCCTACGAGCAGTACTTC
TRBD2,NA,TRBV7-3,17,TRBJ2-2,CASWASGKETDTGELFF,TGTGCCAGCTGGGCCAGCGGGAAGGAAACGGACACCGGGGAGCTGTTTTTT